This T cell receptor beta chain was identified during a study of response to subunit inactivated influenza vaccine. This clonotype was seen a few times. V shed 2 bases, J shed 9 bases, and the junction held 8 bases outside the gene matches. The germline gives CDR1 KGHSH, CDR2 LQKENI. This CDR3 region has 15 residues. TCRdb redid the calling of the RT-PCR reads with MiXCR, one entry per CDR3 protein. The sample contains about 570,000 distinct CDR3 sequences, approximately 10% of which appear only once. This same sample was also taken into another study, of T cells expressing NK-cell markers. According to that study: 5'RACE template switching built TCR beta cDNA with unique molecular identifiers. Obtained from sorted CD3+CD56+NKG2C+, CD3+CD56+NKG2C- and CD3+CD56-NKG2C+ T cells were the TCR beta repertoires. Dominant NKG2C+ clonotypes made up about 1.0-7.5% of CD8+ T cells in more than 5 donors. HCMV specificity of expanded NKG2C+ T cell clones remained unclear.

Here the sequenced sample was PBMCs from blood, taken on the day of vaccination. V and J are TRBV18 and TRBJ2-1; 9 nucleotides agree with TRBD2. The sequence came from a man aged 45 to 65 who received an inactivated influenza vaccine. The CDR3 bases are TGTGCCAGCTCACCAAGGCGGGAGGGCCTCATTGAGCAGTTCTTC. It translates to CASSPRREGLIEQFF.